What follows is one T cell receptor beta chain and its context. These data come from a study of blood T cell repertoires in COVID-19. Study overall: Samples taken during acute and convalescent COVID-19 were collected in the United States, Italy and Spain. PBMCs, B-cell-depleted T cells, or T cells provided the cDNA or gDNA that made up the material.

Between the trimmed V and J ends, which lost 0 bases and 8 bases, there was a span of 7 bases. The CDR3 totals 13 residues. Under the authors' procedure: From reference gene primer amplification, estimates of nucleated cell counts were derived. Repertoires were generated with immunoSEQ multiplex PCR, while TCRdb's copy carries only in-frame clones and drops some. V and J calls and clone size come straight from that table; D and trimming were deduced from the DNA. The sample lists approximately 170,000 clones; roughly 80% were seen once. This clonotype originated in a woman in her sixties or seventies with COVID-19, enrolled during active disease. Sequenced input: peripheral blood. The chain joins TRBV12-3 or TRBV12-4 to TRBJ2-2, with no clear D. The CDR3 here is CASSLAATGELFF. The CDR3 coding sequence is TGTGCCAGCAGTTTAGCGGCGACAGGGGAGCTGTTTTTT.